This T cell receptor beta chain was observed in a study of cytomegalovirus exposure and HLA in healthy donors. General study findings and limits: In a later analysis, TCR association rates varied by HLA locus: DRB1 most, HLA-C fewest.

The PCR used 60 Vbeta and 13 Jbeta primers. Sequencing was performed with immunoSEQ multiplex PCR; in TCRdb, only in-frame clones are kept and a portion is missing. The data contain about 120,000 clones, around four fifths of them singletons. For this clone: Its target is not known.

CDR1 and CDR2 from the germline V gene are MNHEY and SMNVEV (reference sequence). The CDR3 extends over 14 amino acids. V lost 0 bases and J 6 bases, leaving 12 bases between the germline ends. The chain recombines TRBV27 with TRBJ2-7; D remains unclear. Specimen: PBMCs. This TCR came from a man aged 60 to 69 in good health and CMV-seropositive. CDR3 amino acids: CASSLSWAGLEQYF. The CDR3 DNA reads as TGTGCCAGCAGTTTATCGTGGGCAGGCCTCGAGCAGTACTTC.